The next 11 T cell receptor beta chains were all read from a single sample in a study of CD8 T cells in ankylosing spondylitis. TCRdb reprocessed the 5' RACE reads via MiXCR and lists one record per CDR3 protein. This table has about 510,000 distinct CDR3 sequences, approximately 5.3% appearing once. For these TCRs, the target antigens are not known. Whole-study results and caveats: One TCR beta motif, made up of about 8 highly homologous variants, appeared characteristic of ankylosing spondylitis blood.

Sequencing input: blood, either unsorted or a sorted T cell fraction (not recorded which). These receptors originate from a male donor with ankylosing spondylitis.

The table lists this clonotype with many counts. The V gene is TRBV7-2, the J gene TRBJ2-7; 9 bases agree with TRBD2. V lost 2 bases to trimming and J lost 7 bases; unmatched junction nucleotides: 9. Germline V CDR1 and CDR2: SGHTA, FQGNSA. The length of the CDR3 is 15 residues. The CDR3 coding sequence is TGTGCCAGCAGCTTATCACTAGCGGGTAATCGGGAGCAGTACTTC. It is translated as CASSLSLAGNREQYF.

The genes are TRBV27 and TRBJ2-1; D ambiguous. Trimming removed 0 bases from V and 7 bases from J, with 10 bases in between. Germline values: CDR1 MNHEY, CDR2 SMNVEV (reference sequence). This CDR3 comprises 14 residues. CDR3 nucleotide sequence: TGTGCCAGCAGTTTATCCCCTGGAAGTAATGAGCAGTTCTTC. Protein sequence: CASSLSPGSNEQFF.

This clonotype was recorded at least ten times. The V call is TRBV12-3 or TRBV12-4, the J call TRBJ2-3; 15 nucleotides agree with TRBD2. V trimming: 5 bases; J trimming: 1 base; junction bases outside the gene matches: 4. This CDR3 spans 17 amino acids. CDR3 in amino acids: CASSRGLAGGRTDTQYF. Here the CDR3 DNA reads TGTGCCAGCAGTCGGGGACTAGCGGGGGGACGCACAGATACGCAGTATTTT.

There are many counts of this clonotype. This chain uses TRBV6-6 with TRBJ1-5, with unresolved D. From germline, CDR1 is MNHNY and CDR2 SVGAGI (reference sequence). Deletions cut 4 bases from V and 7 bases from J, with 11 bases between. The CDR3 is made up of 13 amino acids. CDR3 residues: CASSWSGLQPQHF. For the CDR3, the DNA is TGTGCCAGCAGTTGGAGTGGTCTCCAGCCCCAGCATTTT.

This clonotype occurred many times. The chain carries TRBV12-3 or TRBV12-4 and TRBJ2-5, with D tentatively TRBD2 (6 bases). CDR3 size: 16 residues. Trimming removed 3 bases from V and 7 bases from J, with 21 bases in between. The CDR3 DNA reads TGTGCCAGCAGTTTGGGTCAGGAGGGACCGCTAGGGACCCAGTACTTC. This encodes CASSLGQEGPLGTQYF.

The table lists this clonotype with many counts. V gene TRBV28 combines with J gene TRBJ2-7; TRBD1 agrees at 8 bases. V lost 3 bases and J lost 5; bases outside the gene matches: 6. The germline V gene has CDR1 MDHEN and CDR2 SYDVKM. The CDR3 spans 14 residues. The CDR3 coding sequence is TGTGCCAGCAGTTTGGTGGGACAGGACCACGAGCAGTACTTC. This sequence encodes CASSLVGQDHEQYF.

This clonotype was seen repeatedly, ten times or more. The chain joins TRBV9 to TRBJ2-7; D unresolved. The CDR3 is made up of 15 amino acids. Trimming pared 0 bases from V and 2 bases from J, leaving 12 bases between. In germline, CDR1 is SGDLS, CDR2 YYNGEE. The CDR3 bases are TGTGCCAGCAGCGTAGGAGTTGGCCAAACCTACGAGCAGTACTTC. It is translated as CASSVGVGQTYEQYF.

In its sample, this clonotype was seen many times. The chain recombines TRBV9 with TRBJ1-5; 9 bases are a match to TRBD1. CDR1 and CDR2 from the germline V gene are SGDLS and YYNGEE. J lost 2 bases, V lost 0 bases, and 0 bases had no gene match. The CDR3 loop spans 15 amino acids. CDR3 in DNA: TGTGCCAGCAGCGTAGGGACAGGGGGCAATCAGCCCCAGCATTTT. It encodes CASSVGTGGNQPQHF.

V is TRBV11-2 and J is TRBJ2-3, with 16 bases lining up with TRBD2. Germline-derived CDR1 and CDR2 are SGHAT and FQNNGV. V was clipped by 4 bases and J by 4 bases; unmatched bases: 11. The CDR3 length is 19 residues. The CDR3 sequence is CASSSTAGTSGGAPDTQYF. CDR3 DNA sequence: TGTGCCAGCAGCTCAACAGCGGGGACTAGCGGGGGGGCGCCAGATACGCAGTATTTT.

This clonotype was picked up a small number of times. V usage is TRBV3-1 and J usage is TRBJ2-7; perhaps D is TRBD1 or TRBD2 (5 bases each). From germline, CDR1 is LGHDT and CDR2 YNNKEL (reference sequence). Trimming removed 3 bases from V and 5 bases from J, with 20 bases in between. The CDR3 extends over 16 amino acids. CDR3 sequence (DNA): TGTGCCAGCAGCCAGGTCTTGGGGGAATTCCCAAACGAGCAGTACTTC. This encodes CASSQVLGEFPNEQYF.

The gene calls are TRBV27 and TRBJ2-7; TRBD2 agrees at 8 bases. This CDR3 spans 16 amino acids. The V segment lost 8 bases and the J segment 4 bases; nucleotides outside the gene matches: 16. The germline V gene encodes CDR1 MNHEY and CDR2 SMNVEV (reference sequence). CDR3 residues: CASHPRGGAGSYEQYF. The DNA of the CDR3 is TGTGCCAGCCATCCCCGGGGGGGGGCAGGAAGTTACGAGCAGTACTTC.